The clone carrying this T cell receptor (beta chain) showed up many times. This sample was taken from a study of T cells after yellow fever vaccination. TCRdb ran MiXCR on the 5' RACE reads and lists one entry per CDR3 protein. The sample lists 250,000 to 300,000 distinct CDR3 sequences, approximately 5.2% occurring once. The receptor was derived from a man aged 18 to 30 who received the YFV17D yellow fever vaccine. The sample here was CD4+ T cells sorted from PBMCs, taken on the day of the yellow fever booster vaccination.

CDR3 sequence: CASSSWTGTNEKLFF. The CDR3 DNA follows: TGTGCCAGCAGTAGTTGGACAGGGACCAATGAAAAACTGTTTTTT. V and J are TRBV2 and TRBJ1-4, with TRBD1 identical over 8 bases. With 5 bases clipped from V and 5 bases from J, the junction kept 7 bases outside the gene matches. The CDR3 loop spans 15 amino acids. CDR1 and CDR2 (germline): SNHLY, FYNNEI.